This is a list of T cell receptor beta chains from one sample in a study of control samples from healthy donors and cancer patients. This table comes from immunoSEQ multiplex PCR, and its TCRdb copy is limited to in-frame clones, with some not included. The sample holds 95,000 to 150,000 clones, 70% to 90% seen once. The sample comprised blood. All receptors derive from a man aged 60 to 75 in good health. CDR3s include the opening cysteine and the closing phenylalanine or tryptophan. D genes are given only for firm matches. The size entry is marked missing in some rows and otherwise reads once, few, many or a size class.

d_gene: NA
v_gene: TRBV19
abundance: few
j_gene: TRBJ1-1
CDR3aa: CASTLGLGQAFF
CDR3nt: TGTGCCAGTACCCTGGGGCTAGGGCAAGCTTTCTTT

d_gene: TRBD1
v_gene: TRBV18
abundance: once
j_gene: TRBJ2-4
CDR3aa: CASSPDRGAKNIQYF
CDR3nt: TGTGCCAGCTCACCGGACAGGGGGGCCAAAAACATTCAGTACTTC

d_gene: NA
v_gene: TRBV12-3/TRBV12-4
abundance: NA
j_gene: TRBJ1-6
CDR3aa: CASSFQGNSPLHF
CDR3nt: TGTGCCAGCAGTTTTCAGGGGAATTCACCCCTCCACTTT

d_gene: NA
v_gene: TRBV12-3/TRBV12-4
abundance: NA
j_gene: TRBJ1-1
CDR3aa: CASSLAFTEAFF
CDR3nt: TGTGCCAGCAGTTTAGCGTTCACTGAAGCTTTCTTT

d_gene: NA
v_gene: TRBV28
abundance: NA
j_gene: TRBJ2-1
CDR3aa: CASSLYYNEQFF
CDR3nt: TGTGCCAGCAGTTTATACTACAATGAGCAGTTCTTC

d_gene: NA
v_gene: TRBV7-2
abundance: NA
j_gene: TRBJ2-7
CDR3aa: CASRNPRGEQYF
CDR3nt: TGTGCCAGCAGGAACCCCCGGGGGGAGCAGTACTTC

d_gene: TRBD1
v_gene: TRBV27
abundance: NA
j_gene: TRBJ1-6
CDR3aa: CASSLRRGRGLDSPLHF
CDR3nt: TGTGCCAGCAGTTTACGAAGGGGCAGGGGGCTGGATTCACCCCTCCACTTT

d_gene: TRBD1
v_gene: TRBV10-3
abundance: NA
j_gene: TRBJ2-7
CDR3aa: CAISEHLPDRGNYEQYF
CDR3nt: TGTGCCATCAGTGAACACCTACCAGACAGGGGGAACTACGAGCAGTACTTC

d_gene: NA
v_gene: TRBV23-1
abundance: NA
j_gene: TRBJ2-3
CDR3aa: CANSSPRGPAYTQYF
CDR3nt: TGCGCCAACAGTTCACCACGGGGCCCGGCCTATACGCAGTATTTT

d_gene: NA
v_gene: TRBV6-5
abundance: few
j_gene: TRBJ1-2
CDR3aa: CASSYSGNYGYTF
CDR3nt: TGTGCCAGCAGTTACTCAGGGAACTATGGCTACACCTTC

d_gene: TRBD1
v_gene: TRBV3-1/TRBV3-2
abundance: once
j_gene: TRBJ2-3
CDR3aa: CASSQETGLSTDTQYF
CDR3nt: TGTGCCAGCAGCCAAGAGACAGGGCTCAGCACAGATACGCAGTATTTT

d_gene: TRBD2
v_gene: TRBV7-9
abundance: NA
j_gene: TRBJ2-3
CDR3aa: CASRKAGGTDTQYF
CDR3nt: TGTGCCAGCAGAAAAGCGGGGGGCACAGATACGCAGTATTTT

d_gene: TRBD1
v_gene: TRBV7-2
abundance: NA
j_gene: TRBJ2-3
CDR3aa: CASSPGQGNTDTQYF
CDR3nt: TGTGCCAGCAGCCCGGGACAGGGTAACACAGATACGCAGTATTTT